Described below is a single T cell receptor beta chain sequence and its context. Original processing notes: Reference gene primer amplification yielded estimated nucleated cell counts. Profiled with immunoSEQ multiplex PCR; TCRdb holds only in-frame clones, not every one. That table gives V, J and clone size, and the DNA gave D and trimming. Of 150,000 to 190,000 clones in the sample, 70% to 90% are singletons; the top ten hold under 2.5%. The sample originates from a study of blood T cell repertoires in COVID-19. As for the study in general: The United States, Italy and Spain provided the acute and convalescent COVID-19 samples. T cells, B-cell-depleted T cells, or PBMCs supplied cDNA or gDNA.

The CDR3 is 14 residues long. Trimming stripped 4 bases from V and 0 bases from J, with 10 bases between. CDR1 GTSNPN and CDR2 SVGIG come from the germline V gene (reference sequence). The sequencing sample was made of peripheral blood. This receptor was taken from a woman aged 70 to 79 with acute or convalescent COVID-19. This chain connects TRBV30 to TRBJ1-5; D gene unclear. This CDR3 reads CAWKYQNSNQPQHF. In nucleotides, the CDR3 is TGTGCCTGGAAATATCAGAATAGCAATCAGCCCCAGCATTTT.